This T cell receptor (beta chain) comes out of a study of shared clonotypes between healthy human individuals. Study-wide background: Each donor contributed plates that comprised three CD4 naive, three CD4 memory, two CD8 naive and one CD8 memory.

Germline CDR1 SGHRS, CDR2 YFSETQ. Trimming left V 4 bases short and J 0 bases short, with 16 bases between. There are 16 residues in the CDR3. The table came from immunoSEQ multiplex PCR; TCRdb's copy has only in-frame clones and leaves some out. Here the sample spans around 1 million clones, about three quarters being singletons. The donor population consisted of healthy HIV-negative adults with no recent acute infections or vaccinations. The sample was memory CD4+ T cells sorted from blood. Documented subset: CD45RA-negative fraction. The rearrangement joins TRBV5-1 to TRBJ1-2; D is possibly TRBD1 (6 bases). The clonotype was recovered from a young man in good health. Here the CDR3 reads CASSGPRQAANYGYTF. The CDR3 DNA follows: TGCGCCAGCAGCGGTCCCCGACAGGCGGCTAACTATGGCTACACCTTC.